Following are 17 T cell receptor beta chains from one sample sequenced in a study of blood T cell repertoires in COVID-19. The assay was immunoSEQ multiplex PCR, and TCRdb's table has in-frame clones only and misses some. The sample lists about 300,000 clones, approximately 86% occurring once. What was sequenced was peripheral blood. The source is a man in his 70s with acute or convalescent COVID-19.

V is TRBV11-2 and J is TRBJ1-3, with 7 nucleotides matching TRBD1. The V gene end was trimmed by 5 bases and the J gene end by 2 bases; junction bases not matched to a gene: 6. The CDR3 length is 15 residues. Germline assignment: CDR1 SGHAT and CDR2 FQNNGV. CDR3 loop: CASSKPGTAGNTIYF. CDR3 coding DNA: TGTGCCAGCAGCAAGCCCGGGACAGCTGGAAACACCATATATTTT.

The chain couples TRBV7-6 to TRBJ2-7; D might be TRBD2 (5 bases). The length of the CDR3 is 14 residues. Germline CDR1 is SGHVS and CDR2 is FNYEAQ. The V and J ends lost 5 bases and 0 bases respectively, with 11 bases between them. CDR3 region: CASSQGLGSYEQYF. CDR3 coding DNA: TGTGCCAGCAGCCAAGGACTGGGCTCCTACGAGCAGTACTTC. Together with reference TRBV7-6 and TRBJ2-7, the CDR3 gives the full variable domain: GAGVSQSPRYKVTKRGQDVALRCDPISGHVSLYWYRQALGQGPEFLTYFNYEAQQDKSGLPNDRFSAERPEGSISTLTIQRTEQRDSAMYRCASSQGLGSYEQYFGPGTRLTVT.

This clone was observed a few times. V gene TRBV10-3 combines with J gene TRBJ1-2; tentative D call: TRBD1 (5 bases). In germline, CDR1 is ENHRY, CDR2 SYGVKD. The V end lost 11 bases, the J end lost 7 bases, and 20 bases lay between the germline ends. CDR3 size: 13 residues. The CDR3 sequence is CAATGRPRGGYTF. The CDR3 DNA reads TGTGCCGCAACGGGTCGCCCTAGGGGTGGCTACACCTTC.

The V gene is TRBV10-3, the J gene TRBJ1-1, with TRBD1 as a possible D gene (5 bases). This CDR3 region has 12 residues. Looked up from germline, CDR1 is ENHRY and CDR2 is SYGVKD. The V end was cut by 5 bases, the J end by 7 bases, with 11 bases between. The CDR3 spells CAISKDSLEAFF. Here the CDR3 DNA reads TGTGCCATCAGTAAAGACAGCCTTGAAGCTTTCTTT.

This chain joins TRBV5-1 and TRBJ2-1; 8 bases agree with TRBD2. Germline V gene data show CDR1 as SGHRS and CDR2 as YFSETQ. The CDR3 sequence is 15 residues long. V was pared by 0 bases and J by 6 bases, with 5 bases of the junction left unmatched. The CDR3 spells CASSLVAGGGNEQFF. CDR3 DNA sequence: TGCGCCAGCAGCTTGGTCGCGGGGGGCGGCAATGAGCAGTTCTTC.

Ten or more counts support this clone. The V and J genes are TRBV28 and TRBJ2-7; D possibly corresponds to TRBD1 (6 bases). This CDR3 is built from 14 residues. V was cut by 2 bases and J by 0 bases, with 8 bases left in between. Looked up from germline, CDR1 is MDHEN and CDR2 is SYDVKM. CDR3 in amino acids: CASSLPGHSYEQYF. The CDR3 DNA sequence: TGTGCCAGCAGTTTACCGGGACACTCCTACGAGCAGTACTTC. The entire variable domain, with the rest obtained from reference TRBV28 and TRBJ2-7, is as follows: DVKVTQSSRYLVKRTGEKVFLECVQDMDHENMFWYRQDPGLGLRLIYFSYDVKMKEKGDIPEGYSVSREKKERFSLILESASTNQTSMYLCASSLPGHSYEQYFGPGTRLTVT.

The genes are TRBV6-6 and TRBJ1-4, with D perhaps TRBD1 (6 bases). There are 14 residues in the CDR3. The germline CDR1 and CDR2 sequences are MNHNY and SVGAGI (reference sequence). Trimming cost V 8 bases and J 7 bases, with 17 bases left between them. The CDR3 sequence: CASSYRAWAEKLFF. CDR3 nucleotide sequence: TGTGCCAGCTCATACAGGGCGTGGGCTGAAAAACTGTTTTTT.

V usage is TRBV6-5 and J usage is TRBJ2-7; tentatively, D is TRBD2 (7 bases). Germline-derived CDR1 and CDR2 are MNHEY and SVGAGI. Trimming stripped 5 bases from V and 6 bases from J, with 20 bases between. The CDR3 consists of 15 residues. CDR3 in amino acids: CASSQFRGGGSEQYF. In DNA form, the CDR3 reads TGTGCCAGCAGTCAATTCCGAGGGGGGGGCAGCGAGCAGTACTTC.

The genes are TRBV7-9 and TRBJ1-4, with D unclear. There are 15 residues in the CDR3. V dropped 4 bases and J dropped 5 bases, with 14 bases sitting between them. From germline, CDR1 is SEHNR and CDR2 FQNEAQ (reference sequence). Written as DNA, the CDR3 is TGTGCCAGCAGCTCCGAAGGCGGAAAAAATGAAAAACTGTTTTTT. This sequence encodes CASSSEGGKNEKLFF.

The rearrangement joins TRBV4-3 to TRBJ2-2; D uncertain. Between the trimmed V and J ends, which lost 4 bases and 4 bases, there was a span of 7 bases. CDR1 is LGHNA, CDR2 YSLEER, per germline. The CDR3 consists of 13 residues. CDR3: CASSLGVTGELFF. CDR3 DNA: TGCGCCAGCAGCCTGGGCGTCACCGGGGAGCTGTTTTTT.

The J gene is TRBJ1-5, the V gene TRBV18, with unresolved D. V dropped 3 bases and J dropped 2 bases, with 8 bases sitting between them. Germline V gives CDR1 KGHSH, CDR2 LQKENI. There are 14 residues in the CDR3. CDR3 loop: CASSPGWGNQPQHF. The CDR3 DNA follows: TGTGCCAGCTCACCCGGGTGGGGCAATCAGCCCCAGCATTTT.

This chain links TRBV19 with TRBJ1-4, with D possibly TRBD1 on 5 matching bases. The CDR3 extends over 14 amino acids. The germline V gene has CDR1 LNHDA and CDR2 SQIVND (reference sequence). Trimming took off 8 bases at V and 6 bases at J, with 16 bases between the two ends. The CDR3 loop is CASGDTGWDEKLFF. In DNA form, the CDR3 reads TGTGCCAGTGGGGATACAGGCTGGGATGAAAAACTGTTTTTT.

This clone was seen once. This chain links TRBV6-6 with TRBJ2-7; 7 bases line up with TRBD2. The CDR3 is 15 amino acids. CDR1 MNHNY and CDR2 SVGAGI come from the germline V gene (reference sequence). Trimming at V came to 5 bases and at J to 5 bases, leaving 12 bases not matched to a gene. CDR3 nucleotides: TGTGCCAGCAGTGACCGGGACTACCCTCACCACGAGCAGTACTTC. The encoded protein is CASSDRDYPHHEQYF.

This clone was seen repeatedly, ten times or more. Written as DNA, the CDR3 is TGTGCCAGTAGTAGAAATCCCTCAGTGTCCGATACGCAGTATTTT. Amino acid sequence: CASSRNPSVSDTQYF. The chain has TRBV19 and TRBJ2-3; D unclear. This CDR3 region has 15 residues. CDR1 is LNHDA and CDR2 is SQIVND in the germline V gene (reference sequence). V was cut by 4 bases and J by 6 bases, with 17 bases left in between.

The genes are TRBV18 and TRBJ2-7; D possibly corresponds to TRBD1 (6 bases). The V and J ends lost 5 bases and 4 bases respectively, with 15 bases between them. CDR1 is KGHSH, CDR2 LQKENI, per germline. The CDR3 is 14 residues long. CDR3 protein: CASSADRRLYEQYF. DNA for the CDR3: TGTGCCAGCTCAGCCGACAGGAGACTGTACGAGCAGTACTTC.

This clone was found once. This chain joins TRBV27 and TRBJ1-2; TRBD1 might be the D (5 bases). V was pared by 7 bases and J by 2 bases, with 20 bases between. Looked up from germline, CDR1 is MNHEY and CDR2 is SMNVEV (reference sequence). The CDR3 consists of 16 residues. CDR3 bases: TGTGCCAGCACCACCTTCGGGGGAGGGCCCAACTATGGCTACACCTTC. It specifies CASTTFGGGPNYGYTF.

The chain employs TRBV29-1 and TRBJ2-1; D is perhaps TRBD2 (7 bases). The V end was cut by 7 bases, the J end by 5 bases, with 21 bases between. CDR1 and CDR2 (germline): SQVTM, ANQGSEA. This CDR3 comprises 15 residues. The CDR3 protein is CSAQPRGGKDNEQFF. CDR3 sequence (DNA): TGCAGCGCTCAGCCTAGGGGGGGAAAGGACAATGAGCAGTTCTTC.